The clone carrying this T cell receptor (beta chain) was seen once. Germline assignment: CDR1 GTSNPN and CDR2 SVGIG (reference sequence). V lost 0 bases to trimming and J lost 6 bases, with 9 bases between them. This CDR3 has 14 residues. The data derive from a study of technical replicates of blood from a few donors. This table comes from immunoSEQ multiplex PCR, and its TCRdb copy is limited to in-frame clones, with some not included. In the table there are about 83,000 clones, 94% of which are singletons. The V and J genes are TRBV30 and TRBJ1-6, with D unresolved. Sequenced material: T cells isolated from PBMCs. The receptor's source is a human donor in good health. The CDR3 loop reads CAWSVRQVNSPLHF. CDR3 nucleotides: TGTGCCTGGAGTGTACGGCAGGTTAATTCACCCCTCCACTTT.